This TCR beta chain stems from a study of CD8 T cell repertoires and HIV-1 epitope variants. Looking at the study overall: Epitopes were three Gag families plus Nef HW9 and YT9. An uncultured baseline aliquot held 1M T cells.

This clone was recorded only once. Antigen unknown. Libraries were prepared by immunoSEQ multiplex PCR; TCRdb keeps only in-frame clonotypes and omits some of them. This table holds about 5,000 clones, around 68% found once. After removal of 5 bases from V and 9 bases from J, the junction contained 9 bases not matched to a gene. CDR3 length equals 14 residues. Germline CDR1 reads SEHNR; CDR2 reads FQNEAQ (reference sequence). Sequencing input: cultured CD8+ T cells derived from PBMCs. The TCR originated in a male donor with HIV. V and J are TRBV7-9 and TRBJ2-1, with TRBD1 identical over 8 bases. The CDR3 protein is CASSPTTGVGEQFF. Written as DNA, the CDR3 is TGTGCCAGCAGCCCAACGACAGGGGTTGGTGAGCAGTTCTTC.